This passage covers 29 T cell receptor beta chains from one sample sequenced in a study of Graves' ophthalmopathy and Graves' hyperthyroidism. Amplification of TCR beta CDR3 regions used RNA transcripts. Amplification began with first-round RT-PCR using HTBI primers, then second-round multiplex PCR was performed. TCRdb passed the multiplex PCR reads through MiXCR, listing each CDR3 protein once. The data hold some 200,000 distinct CDR3 sequences, with approximately 29% observed a single time. Sequenced material: peripheral blood. The receptor source for this set is a man over 45 with Graves' ophthalmopathy.

In its sample, this clonotype was seen many times. V usage is TRBV7-9 and J usage is TRBJ1-1; possibly TRBD1 for D (6 bases). CDR1 SEHNR and CDR2 FQNEAQ come from the germline V gene (reference sequence). This CDR3 has 15 residues. Trimming removed 0 bases from V and 10 bases from J, with 18 bases in between. The CDR3 DNA is TGTGCCAGCAGCTTAGCGCTCGGGACACTCGACGGAGCTTTCTTT. This encodes CASSLALGTLDGAFF.

This clonotype has ten or more counts. The chain uses TRBV28 and TRBJ1-3; D is uncertain. CDR1 MDHEN and CDR2 SYDVKM come from the germline V gene. The CDR3 consists of 15 residues. With 2 bases removed from V and 1 base from J, the gap between germline ends came to 9 bases. This CDR3 reads CASSLLPYSGNTIYF. CDR3 coding DNA: TGTGCCAGCAGTTTACTTCCCTATTCTGGAAACACCATATATTTT.

This clonotype was counted between two and nine times. V and J are TRBV6-2 or TRBV6-3 and TRBJ2-7, with TRBD2 matching over 13 bases. The CDR3 covers 15 residues. CDR1 is MNHEY, CDR2 SVGEGT, per germline. V trimming: 6 bases; J trimming: 5 bases; junction bases outside the gene matches: 7. The CDR3 region has the DNA TGTGCCAGCAGCACAGGACTAGCGGGAGCCCACGAGCAGTACTTC. Translated, it gives CASSTGLAGAHEQYF.

This clonotype was counted many times. This chain joins TRBV27 and TRBJ1-5; D is ambiguous. The germline CDR1 and CDR2 sequences are MNHEY and SMNVEV (reference sequence). CDR3 length: 13 residues. V lost 5 bases to trimming and J lost 2 bases, with 7 bases between them. The CDR3 here is CASSPPGNQPQHF. The CDR3 DNA reads as TGTGCCAGCAGTCCCCCGGGCAATCAGCCCCAGCATTTT.

This chain uses TRBV19 with TRBJ1-5; perhaps TRBD1 as D (5 bases). CDR1 is LNHDA, CDR2 SQIVND, per germline (reference sequence). V was clipped by 9 bases and J by 4 bases, with 13 bases between them. This CDR3 has 13 amino acids. CDR3 coding DNA: TGTGCCAGCACAGGTAGTTTAAATCAGCCCCAGCATTTT. This encodes CASTGSLNQPQHF.

J is TRBJ2-5 and V is TRBV5-8, with a tentative D call TRBD1 (6 bases). The germline gives CDR1 SGHTS, CDR2 YDEGEE. V lost 0 bases and J 0 bases, leaving 9 bases between the germline ends. The CDR3 has 15 amino acids. Written as DNA, the CDR3 is TGTGCCAGCAGCTTGGGACAGGTCCACCAAGAGACCCAGTACTTC. It specifies CASSLGQVHQETQYF.

This clonotype was observed at least ten times. The chain uses TRBV20-1 and TRBJ1-5; possibly TRBD1 for D (6 bases). Trimming cost V 4 bases and J 0 bases, with 13 bases left between them. CDR1 and CDR2 (germline): DFQATT, SNEGSKA (reference sequence). The CDR3 is 15 residues long. The CDR3 reads CSATEGGNSNQPQHF. The CDR3 DNA is TGCAGTGCTACTGAAGGGGGGAATAGCAATCAGCCCCAGCATTTT.

Ten or more counts support this clonotype. The rearrangement uses TRBV27 and TRBJ2-5; 9 nucleotides line up with TRBD1. CDR3 length: 18 residues. J lost 1 base, V lost 1 base, and 10 bases had no gene match. CDR1 and CDR2 from the germline V gene are MNHEY and SMNVEV (reference sequence). CDR3 sequence: CASSLWTGVGISQETQYF. The CDR3, as DNA: TGTGCCAGCAGTTTATGGACAGGGGTCGGGATAAGCCAAGAGACCCAGTACTTC.

This clonotype was detected many times. This sequence joins TRBV11-2 and TRBJ2-1, with TRBD1 as a possible D gene (6 bases). V was shortened by 4 bases and J by 9 bases, with 16 bases between the two germline ends. There are 14 residues in the CDR3. CDR1 is SGHAT, CDR2 FQNNGV, per germline. DNA for the CDR3: TGTGCCAGCAGCTCAACTCAGGGGTGGGTTGAGCAGTTCTTC. This codes for CASSSTQGWVEQFF. Based on the CDR3 plus reference TRBV11-2 and TRBJ2-1, the full variable domain is EAGVAQSPRYKIIEKRQSVAFWCNPISGHATLYWYQQILGQGPKLLIQFQNNGVVDDSQLPKDRFSAERLKGVDSTLKIQPAKLEDSAVYLCASSSTQGWVEQFFGPGTRLTVL.

This clonotype was counted many times. The CDR3 loop is CASSFAGRGSPLHF. CDR3 nucleotides: TGTGCCAGCAGTTTCGCGGGTAGGGGTTCACCCCTCCACTTT. The chain employs TRBV12-3 or TRBV12-4 and TRBJ1-6; tentative D call: TRBD1 (5 bases). V dropped 3 bases and J dropped 9 bases, with 12 bases sitting between them. The CDR3 length is 14 residues.

This clonotype showed up many times. The chain couples TRBV11-2 to TRBJ2-7; D may match TRBD1 or TRBD2 (6 bases each). The CDR3 loop spans 16 amino acids. The ends were cut back, 0 bases at V and 0 bases at J, with 12 bases in the middle. Germline V lookup: CDR1 SGHAT, CDR2 FQNNGV. In DNA, the CDR3 is TGTGCCAGCAGCTTAGATTGGGGGGCAGCCTCCTACGAGCAGTACTTC. Its translation is CASSLDWGAASYEQYF.

This clonotype was recorded many times. The chain employs TRBV7-8 and TRBJ2-7; 13 positions match TRBD2. This CDR3 has 14 residues. CDR1 SGHVS and CDR2 FQNEAQ come from the germline V gene. J gave up 3 bases and V 5 bases, and 1 base lay outside the gene matches. This CDR3 is CASSGTSGNYEQYF. In nucleotides, the CDR3 is TGTGCCAGCAGCGGGACTAGCGGGAACTACGAGCAGTACTTC.

This clonotype came up many times. The chain employs TRBV7-4 and TRBJ2-4, with 7 bases aligning to TRBD1. The germline CDR1 and CDR2 sequences are SGHVT and SQSDAQ. The CDR3 is made up of 17 amino acids. V dropped 1 base and J dropped 0; count of bases not matched to a gene: 6. CDR3: CASSLEPGQLAKNIQYF. CDR3 nucleotides: TGTGCCAGCAGCTTAGAGCCGGGACAGCTAGCCAAAAACATTCAGTACTTC.

In this sample, this clonotype turned up many times. The rearrangement joins TRBV15 to TRBJ2-6; a weak D match, TRBD1 (5 bases). The CDR3 runs to 19 residues. V lost 4 bases and J 2 bases, leaving 21 bases between the germline ends. Germline CDR1 reads LNHNV; CDR2 reads YYDKDF (reference sequence). CDR3 amino acids: CATSMPLGYRTAGANVLTF. The CDR3 DNA reads as TGTGCCACCAGCATGCCCCTGGGCTACAGGACCGCTGGGGCCAACGTCCTGACTTTC.

The V call is TRBV2, the J call TRBJ2-2; 8 positions agree with TRBD2. V dropped 6 bases and J dropped 5; count of bases not matched to a gene: 14. CDR3 size: 17 residues. Germline V CDR1 and CDR2: SNHLY, FYNNEI. The CDR3 sequence: CASSRRLAPVGTGELFF. The CDR3 region has the DNA TGTGCCAGCAGCCGCCGACTAGCGCCCGTTGGTACCGGGGAGCTGTTTTTT.

The DNA for the CDR3 is TGTGCCATCAGTGAGCGGGGGTCCTACGAGCAGTACTTC. Protein product: CAISERGSYEQYF. The rearrangement uses TRBV10-3 and TRBJ2-7; D is perhaps TRBD2 (6 bases). V lost 2 bases and J lost 1, with 6 bases in between. Germline CDR1 ENHRY, CDR2 SYGVKD. The CDR3 runs 13 residues.

At least ten counts were recorded for this clonotype. V gene TRBV9 combines with J gene TRBJ1-3, with D uncertain. The CDR3 covers 15 residues. V lost 2 bases, J lost 0 bases, and 9 bases lay in between. Per germline, CDR1 SGDLS and CDR2 YYNGEE. Here the CDR3 DNA reads TGTGCCAGCAGCGTGGCCGCCAACTCTGGAAACACCATATATTTT. Its protein is CASSVAANSGNTIYF. The complete variable domain, with remaining parts taken from reference TRBV9 and TRBJ1-3, reads DSGVTQTPKHLITATGQRVTLRCSPRSGDLSVYWYQQSLDQGLQFLIQYYNGEERAKGNILERFSAQQFPDLHSELNLSSLELGDSALYFCASSVAANSGNTIYFGEGSWLTVV.

The table lists this clonotype with many counts. The chain is built from TRBV7-3 and TRBJ2-2, with 9 positions matching TRBD2. Germline CDR1 is SGHTA and CDR2 is FQGTGA. The CDR3 extends over 15 amino acids. The J segment lost 7 bases and the V segment lost 6 bases, leaving 9 bases of the junction unmatched. CDR3 coding DNA: TGTGCCAGCAGTAGGGGTAGCGGGAGCCTCGGGGAGCTGTTTTTT. Translation: CASSRGSGSLGELFF.

This chain uses TRBV20-1 with TRBJ1-6; the D is unclear. V lost 3 bases and J 15 bases, leaving 12 bases between the germline ends. Germline loops: CDR1 DFQATT, CDR2 SNEGSKA (reference sequence). The CDR3 covers 11 residues. The DNA for the CDR3 is TGCAGTGCTAGGGGAGAATCGAGCCTCCACTTT. Translating gives CSARGESSLHF.

This chain links TRBV5-6 with TRBJ2-7; TRBD1 agrees at 7 bases. Per the germline V gene, CDR1 is SGHDT and CDR2 is YYEEEE. The length of the CDR3 is 14 residues. J lost 6 bases, V lost 4 bases, and 10 bases had no gene match. For the CDR3, the DNA is TGTGCCAGCAGCGTTGACAGGGTCCTTCGCGAGCAGTACTTC. As protein: CASSVDRVLREQYF. The entire variable domain, with the rest obtained from reference TRBV5-6 and TRBJ2-7, is as follows: DAGVTQSPTHLIKTRGQQVTLRCSPKSGHDTVSWYQQALGQGPQFIFQYYEEEERQRGNFPDRFSGHQFPNYSSELNVNALLLGDSALYLCASSVDRVLREQYFGPGTRLTVT.

The chain joins TRBV7-3 to TRBJ1-2; possible D gene TRBD1, 5 bases. There are 15 residues in the CDR3. CDR1 and CDR2 (germline): SGHTA, FQGTGA. V lost 6 bases to trimming and J lost 1 base, with 15 bases between them. This CDR3 reads CASRDDSYLNYGYTF. Here the CDR3 DNA reads TGTGCCAGCAGGGACGACAGTTACCTTAACTATGGCTACACCTTC.

This clonotype was seen once. J is TRBJ2-7 and V is TRBV4-2; 9 bases fit TRBD1. The CDR3 has 17 residues. V was pared by 1 base and J by 6 bases, with 13 bases of the junction left unmatched. CDR1 is LGHNA and CDR2 is YNFKEQ in the germline V gene. The CDR3 nucleotides read TGTGCCAGCAGCCAAGTAGTCTTAGGGGACAGGGCCCGCGAGCAGTACTTC. Its protein is CASSQVVLGDRAREQYF.

V is TRBV7-8 and J is TRBJ2-5; no clear D. V lost 5 bases to trimming and J lost 7 bases, with 11 bases between them. The germline V gene has CDR1 SGHVS and CDR2 FQNEAQ. The CDR3 length is 12 residues. DNA for the CDR3: TGTGCCAGCAGCCACCGTGTGGGGACCCAGTACTTC. Translated: CASSHRVGTQYF.

The table lists this clonotype with many counts. V and J are TRBV5-5 and TRBJ2-4, with 10 bases lining up with TRBD1. Trimming removed 3 bases from V and 6 bases from J; junction bases left unmatched: 3. CDR3 length: 14 amino acids. Germline V CDR1 and CDR2: SGHKS, YYEKEE (reference sequence). For the CDR3, the DNA is TGTGCCAGCAGCTGGGGACAGGGGAGAAACATTCAGTACTTC. It specifies CASSWGQGRNIQYF.

This clonotype was counted ten times or more. The chain has TRBV3-1 and TRBJ2-2, with D perhaps TRBD2 (5 bases). The CDR3 spans 15 residues. CDR1 LGHDT and CDR2 YNNKEL come from the germline V gene (reference sequence). With 1 base removed from V and 4 bases from J, the gap between germline ends came to 10 bases. CDR3 nucleotide sequence: TGTGCCAGCAGCCAAGTCGGGGTCGTCACCGGGGAGCTGTTTTTT. It is translated as CASSQVGVVTGELFF.

V usage is TRBV20-1 and J usage is TRBJ1-6; 9 bases are shared with TRBD1. Germline CDR1 reads DFQATT; CDR2 reads SNEGSKA (reference sequence). This CDR3 is built from 16 residues. Trimming at V came to 5 bases and at J to 5 bases, leaving 10 bases not matched to a gene. CDR3 sequence reads: CSALPGQGLNNSPLHF. CDR3 nucleotides: TGCAGTGCTCTCCCGGGACAGGGTTTGAATAATTCACCCCTCCACTTT.

This clonotype has a count of ten or more. This chain links TRBV12-3 or TRBV12-4 with TRBJ1-5, with 7 bases matching TRBD1. V gave up 4 bases and J gave up 1 base; unmatched junction bases: 7. The length of the CDR3 is 16 residues. The chain's CDR3 is CASSSTGTSSNQPQHF. As DNA, the CDR3 is TGTGCCAGCAGTTCGACAGGGACCTCGAGCAATCAGCCCCAGCATTTT.

This clonotype was observed at least ten times. CDR3 protein: CASSPVTGTGGYEQYF. CDR3 coding DNA: TGTGCCAGCAGCCCCGTTACCGGGACAGGGGGCTACGAGCAGTACTTC. The chain joins TRBV7-6 to TRBJ2-7; TRBD1 matches at 11 bases. V lost 5 bases and J lost 3; bases outside the gene matches: 9. The V gene's germline CDR1 is SGHVS and CDR2 FNYEAQ. The CDR3 consists of 16 residues.

The sample holds one count of this clonotype. The rearrangement links TRBV20-1 to TRBJ2-5; 7 bases are shared with TRBD1. The germline V gene has CDR1 DFQATT and CDR2 SNEGSKA (reference sequence). The CDR3 is 15 residues long. The V gene end was trimmed by 1 base and the J gene end by 4 bases; junction bases not matched to a gene: 9. CDR3 protein: CSARGGTGEGETQYF. CDR3 sequence (DNA): TGCAGTGCTAGAGGTGGAACAGGGGAAGGAGAGACCCAGTACTTC.